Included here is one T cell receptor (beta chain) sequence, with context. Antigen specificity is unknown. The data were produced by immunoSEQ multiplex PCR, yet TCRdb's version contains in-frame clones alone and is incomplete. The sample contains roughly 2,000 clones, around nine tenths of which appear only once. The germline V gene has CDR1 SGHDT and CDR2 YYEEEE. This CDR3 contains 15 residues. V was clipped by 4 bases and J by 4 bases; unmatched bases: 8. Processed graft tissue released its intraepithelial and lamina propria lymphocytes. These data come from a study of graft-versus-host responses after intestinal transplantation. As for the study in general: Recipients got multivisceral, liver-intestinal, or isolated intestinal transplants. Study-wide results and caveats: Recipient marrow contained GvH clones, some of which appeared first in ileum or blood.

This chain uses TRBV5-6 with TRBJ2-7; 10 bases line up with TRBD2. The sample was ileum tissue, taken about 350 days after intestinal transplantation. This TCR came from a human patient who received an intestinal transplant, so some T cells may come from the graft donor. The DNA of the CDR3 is TGTGCCAGCAGCATGGGACTAGCGTCACGGTACGAGCAGTACTTC. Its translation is CASSMGLASRYEQYF.